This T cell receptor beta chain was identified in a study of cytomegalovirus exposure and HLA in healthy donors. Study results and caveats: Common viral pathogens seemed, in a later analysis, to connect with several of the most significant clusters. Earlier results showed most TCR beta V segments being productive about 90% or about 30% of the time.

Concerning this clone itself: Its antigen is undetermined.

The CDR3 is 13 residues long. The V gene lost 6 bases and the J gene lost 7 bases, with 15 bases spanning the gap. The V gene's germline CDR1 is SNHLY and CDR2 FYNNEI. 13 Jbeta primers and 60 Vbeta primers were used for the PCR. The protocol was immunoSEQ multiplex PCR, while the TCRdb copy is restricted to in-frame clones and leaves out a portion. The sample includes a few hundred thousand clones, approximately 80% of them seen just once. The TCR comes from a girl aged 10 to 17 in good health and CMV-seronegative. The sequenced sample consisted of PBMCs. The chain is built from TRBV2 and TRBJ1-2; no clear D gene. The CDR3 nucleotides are TGTGCCAGCAGGGCGGGCCTGTCTGGTGGCTACACCTTC. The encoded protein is CASRAGLSGGYTF.